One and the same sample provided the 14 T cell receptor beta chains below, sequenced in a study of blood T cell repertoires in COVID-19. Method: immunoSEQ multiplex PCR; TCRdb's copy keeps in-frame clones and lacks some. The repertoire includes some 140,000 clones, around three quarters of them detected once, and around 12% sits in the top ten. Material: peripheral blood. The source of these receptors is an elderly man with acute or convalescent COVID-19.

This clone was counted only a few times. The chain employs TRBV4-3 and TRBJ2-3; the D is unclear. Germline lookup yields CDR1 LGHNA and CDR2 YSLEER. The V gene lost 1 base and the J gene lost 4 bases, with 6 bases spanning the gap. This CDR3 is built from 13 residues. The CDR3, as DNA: TGCGCCAGCAGCCAAGTCGTCGCAGATACGCAGTATTTT. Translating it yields CASSQVVADTQYF.

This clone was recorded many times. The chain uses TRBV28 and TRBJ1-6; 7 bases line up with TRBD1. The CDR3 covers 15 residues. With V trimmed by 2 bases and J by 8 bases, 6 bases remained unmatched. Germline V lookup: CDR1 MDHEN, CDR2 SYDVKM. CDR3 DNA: TGTGCCAGCAGTTTAGTCACAGGGGAATATTCACCCCTCCACTTT. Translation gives CASSLVTGEYSPLHF.

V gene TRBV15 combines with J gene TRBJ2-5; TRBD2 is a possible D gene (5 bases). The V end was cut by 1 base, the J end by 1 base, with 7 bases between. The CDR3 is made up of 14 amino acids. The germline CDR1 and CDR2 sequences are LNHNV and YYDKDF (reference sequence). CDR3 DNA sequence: TGTGCCACCAGCAGAGGACTAACCCAAGAGACCCAGTACTTC. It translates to CATSRGLTQETQYF.

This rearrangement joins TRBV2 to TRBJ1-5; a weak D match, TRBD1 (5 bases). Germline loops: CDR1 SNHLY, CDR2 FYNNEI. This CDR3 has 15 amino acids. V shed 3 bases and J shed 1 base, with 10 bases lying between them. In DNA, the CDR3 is TGTGCCAGCAGTGACAGGCGGGGGAGCAATCAGCCCCAGCATTTT. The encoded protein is CASSDRRGSNQPQHF.

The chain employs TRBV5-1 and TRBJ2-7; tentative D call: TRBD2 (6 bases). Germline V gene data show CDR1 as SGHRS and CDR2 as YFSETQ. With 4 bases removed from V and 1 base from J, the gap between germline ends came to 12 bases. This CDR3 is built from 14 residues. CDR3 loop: CASSPAGGSYEQYF. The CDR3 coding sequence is TGCGCCAGCAGCCCGGCCGGGGGTTCCTACGAGCAGTACTTC.

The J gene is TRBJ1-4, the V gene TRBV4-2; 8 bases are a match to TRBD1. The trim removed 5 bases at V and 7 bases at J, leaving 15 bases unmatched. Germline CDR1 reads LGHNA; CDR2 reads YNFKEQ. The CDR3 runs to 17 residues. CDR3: CASSLPAEAGGFEKLFF. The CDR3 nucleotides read TGTGCCAGCAGCTTGCCTGCCGAGGCAGGGGGCTTTGAAAAACTGTTTTTT.

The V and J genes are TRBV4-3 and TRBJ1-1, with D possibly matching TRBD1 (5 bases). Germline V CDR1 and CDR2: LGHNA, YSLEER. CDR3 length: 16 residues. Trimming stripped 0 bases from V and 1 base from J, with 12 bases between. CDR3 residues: CASSQEGVGGNTEAFF. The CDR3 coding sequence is TGCGCCAGCAGCCAAGAGGGAGTCGGGGGGAACACTGAAGCTTTCTTT.

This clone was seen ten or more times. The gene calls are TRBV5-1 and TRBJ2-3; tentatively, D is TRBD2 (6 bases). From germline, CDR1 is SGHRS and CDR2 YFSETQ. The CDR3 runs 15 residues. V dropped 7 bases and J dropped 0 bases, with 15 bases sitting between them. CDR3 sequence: CASGLRAGSTDTQYF. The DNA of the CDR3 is TGCGCCAGCGGTTTGAGGGCGGGGAGCACAGATACGCAGTATTTT.

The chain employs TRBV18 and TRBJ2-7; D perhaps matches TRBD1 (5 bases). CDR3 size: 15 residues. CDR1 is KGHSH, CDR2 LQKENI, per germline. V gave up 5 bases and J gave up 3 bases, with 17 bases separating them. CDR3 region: CASSSTTDPIYEQYF. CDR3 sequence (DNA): TGTGCCAGCTCATCTACGACAGATCCTATCTACGAGCAGTACTTC.

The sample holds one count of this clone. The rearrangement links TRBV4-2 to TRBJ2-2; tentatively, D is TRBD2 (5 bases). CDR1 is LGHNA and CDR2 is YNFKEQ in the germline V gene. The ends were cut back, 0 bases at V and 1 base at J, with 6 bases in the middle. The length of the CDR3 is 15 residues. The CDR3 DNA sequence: TGTGCCAGCAGCCAAGAGGCGGGGAACACCGGGGAGCTGTTTTTT. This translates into CASSQEAGNTGELFF.

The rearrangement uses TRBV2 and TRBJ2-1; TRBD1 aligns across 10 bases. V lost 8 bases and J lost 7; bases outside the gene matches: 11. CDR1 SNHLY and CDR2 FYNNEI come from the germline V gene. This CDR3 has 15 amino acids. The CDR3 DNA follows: TGTGCCAGCGCGCCCGGACAGGGGGGTGGGAATGAGCAGTTCTTC. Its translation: CASAPGQGGGNEQFF.

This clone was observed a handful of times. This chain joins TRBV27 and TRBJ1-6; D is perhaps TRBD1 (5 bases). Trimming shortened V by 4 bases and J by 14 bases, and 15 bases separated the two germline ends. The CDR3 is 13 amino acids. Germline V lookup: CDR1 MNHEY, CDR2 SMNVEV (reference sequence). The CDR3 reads CASSSGRGRALHF. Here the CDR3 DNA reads TGTGCCAGCAGTTCGGGCAGAGGCAGGGCCCTCCACTTT.

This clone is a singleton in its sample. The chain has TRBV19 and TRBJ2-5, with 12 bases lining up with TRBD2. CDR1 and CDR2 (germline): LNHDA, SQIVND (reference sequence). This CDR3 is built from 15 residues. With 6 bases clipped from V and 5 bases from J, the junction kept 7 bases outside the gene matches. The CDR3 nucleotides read TGTGCCAGTAGCCCGTCTAGCGGGGGGGCGGAGACCCAGTACTTC. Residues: CASSPSSGGAETQYF.

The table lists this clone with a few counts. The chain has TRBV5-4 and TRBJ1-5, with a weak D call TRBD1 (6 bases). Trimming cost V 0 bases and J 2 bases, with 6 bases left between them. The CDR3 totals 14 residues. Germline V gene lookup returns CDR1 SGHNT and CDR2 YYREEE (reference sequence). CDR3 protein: CASSLGGRNQPQHF. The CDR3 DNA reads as TGTGCCAGCAGCTTGGGGGGGCGCAATCAGCCCCAGCATTTT.